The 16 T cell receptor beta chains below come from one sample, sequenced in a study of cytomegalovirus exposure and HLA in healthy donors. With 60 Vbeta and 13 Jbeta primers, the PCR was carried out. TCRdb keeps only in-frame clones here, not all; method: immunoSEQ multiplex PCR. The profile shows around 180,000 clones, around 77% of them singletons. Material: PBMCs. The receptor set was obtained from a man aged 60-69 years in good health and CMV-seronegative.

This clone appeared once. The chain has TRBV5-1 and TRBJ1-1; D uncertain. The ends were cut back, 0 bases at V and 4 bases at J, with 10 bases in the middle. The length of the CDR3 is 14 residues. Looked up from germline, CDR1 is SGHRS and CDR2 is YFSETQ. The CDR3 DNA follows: TGCGCCAGCAGCTTGGCCCTGACAAGCACTGAAGCTTTCTTT. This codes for CASSLALTSTEAFF.

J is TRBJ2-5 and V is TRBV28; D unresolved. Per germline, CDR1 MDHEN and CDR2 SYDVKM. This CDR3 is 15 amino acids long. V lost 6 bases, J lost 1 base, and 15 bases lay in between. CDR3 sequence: CASRETRWAQETQYF. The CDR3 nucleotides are TGTGCCAGCAGGGAAACCAGATGGGCCCAAGAGACCCAGTACTTC.

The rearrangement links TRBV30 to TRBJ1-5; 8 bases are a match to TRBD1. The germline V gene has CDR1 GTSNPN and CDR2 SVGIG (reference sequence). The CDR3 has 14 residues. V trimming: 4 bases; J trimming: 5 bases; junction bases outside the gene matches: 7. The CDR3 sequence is CAWTGQGGHQPQHF. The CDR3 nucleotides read TGTGCCTGGACAGGACAGGGTGGCCATCAGCCCCAGCATTTT.

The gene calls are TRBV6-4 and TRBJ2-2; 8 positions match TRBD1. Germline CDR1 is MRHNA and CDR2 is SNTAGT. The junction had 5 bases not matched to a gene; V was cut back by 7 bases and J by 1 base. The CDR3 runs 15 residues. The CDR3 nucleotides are TGTGCCAGCAAGTCAGGGGGCGGGAACACCGGGGAGCTGTTTTTT. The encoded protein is CASKSGGGNTGELFF.

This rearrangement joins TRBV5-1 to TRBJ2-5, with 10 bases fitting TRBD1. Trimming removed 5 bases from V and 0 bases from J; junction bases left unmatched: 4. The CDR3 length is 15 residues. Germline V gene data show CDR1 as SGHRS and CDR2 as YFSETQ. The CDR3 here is CASSRTGGYQETQYF. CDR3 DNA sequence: TGCGCCAGCAGTAGGACAGGGGGTTACCAAGAGACCCAGTACTTC.

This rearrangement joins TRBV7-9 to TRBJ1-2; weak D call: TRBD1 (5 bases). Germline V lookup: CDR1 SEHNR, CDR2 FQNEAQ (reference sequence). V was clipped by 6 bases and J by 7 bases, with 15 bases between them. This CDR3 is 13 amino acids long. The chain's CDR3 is CASSLSQGFGYTF. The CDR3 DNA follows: TGTGCCAGCAGTTTAAGCCAGGGCTTTGGCTACACCTTC. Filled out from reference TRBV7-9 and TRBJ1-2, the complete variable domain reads DTGVSQNPRHKITKRGQNVTFRCDPISEHNRLYWYRQTLGQGPEFLTYFQNEAQLEKSRLLSDRFSAERPKGSFSTLEIQRTEQGDSAMYLCASSLSQGFGYTFGSGTRLTVV.

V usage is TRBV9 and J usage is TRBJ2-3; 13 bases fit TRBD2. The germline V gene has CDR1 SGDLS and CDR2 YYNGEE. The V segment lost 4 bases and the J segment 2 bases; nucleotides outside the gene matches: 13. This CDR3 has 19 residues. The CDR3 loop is CASSPGLAGASLLTDTQYF. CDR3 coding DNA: TGTGCCAGCAGCCCCGGACTAGCGGGAGCCTCCCTCCTCACAGATACGCAGTATTTT.

The CDR3 DNA reads as TGTGCCAGCAGCCCCTTAACAGGGGGCGCGGGCTACACCTTC. Translating gives CASSPLTGGAGYTF. V usage is TRBV7-6 and J usage is TRBJ1-2; 9 bases are a match to TRBD1. There are 14 residues in the CDR3. Germline V gene data show CDR1 as SGHVS and CDR2 as FNYEAQ. V gave up 5 bases and J gave up 8 bases; unmatched junction bases: 9.

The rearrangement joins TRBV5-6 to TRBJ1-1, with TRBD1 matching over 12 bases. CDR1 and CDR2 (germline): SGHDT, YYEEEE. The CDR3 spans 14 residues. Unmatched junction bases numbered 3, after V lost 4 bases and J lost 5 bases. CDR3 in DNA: TGTGCCAGCAGCCGGGACAGGGGGCGGACTGAAGCTTTCTTT. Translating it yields CASSRDRGRTEAFF.

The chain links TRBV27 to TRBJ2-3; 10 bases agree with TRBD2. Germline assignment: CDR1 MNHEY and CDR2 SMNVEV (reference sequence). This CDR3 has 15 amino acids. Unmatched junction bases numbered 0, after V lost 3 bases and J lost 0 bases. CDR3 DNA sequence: TGTGCCAGCAGTTTGGGACTAGCGAGCACAGATACGCAGTATTTT. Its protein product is CASSLGLASTDTQYF.

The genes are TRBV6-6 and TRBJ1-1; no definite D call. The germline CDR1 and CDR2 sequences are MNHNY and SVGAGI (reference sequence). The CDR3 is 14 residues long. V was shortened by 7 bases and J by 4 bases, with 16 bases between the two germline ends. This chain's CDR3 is CASTLMEGGTEAFF. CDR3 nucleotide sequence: TGTGCCAGCACCCTCATGGAGGGAGGCACTGAAGCTTTCTTT.

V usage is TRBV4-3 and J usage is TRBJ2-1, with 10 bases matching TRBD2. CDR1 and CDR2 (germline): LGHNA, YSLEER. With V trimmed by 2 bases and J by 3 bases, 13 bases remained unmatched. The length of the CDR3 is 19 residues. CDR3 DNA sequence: TGCGCCAGCAGCCAATTAGACAGGGCGGTAGCGGGGGGCTACAATGAGCAGTTCTTC. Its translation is CASSQLDRAVAGGYNEQFF.

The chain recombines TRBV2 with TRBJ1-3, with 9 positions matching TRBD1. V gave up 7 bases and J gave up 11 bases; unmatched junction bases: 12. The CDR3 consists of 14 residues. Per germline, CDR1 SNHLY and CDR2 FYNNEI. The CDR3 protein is CASILRDRDESIYF. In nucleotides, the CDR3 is TGTGCCAGCATCCTCCGGGACAGGGACGAATCCATATATTTT.

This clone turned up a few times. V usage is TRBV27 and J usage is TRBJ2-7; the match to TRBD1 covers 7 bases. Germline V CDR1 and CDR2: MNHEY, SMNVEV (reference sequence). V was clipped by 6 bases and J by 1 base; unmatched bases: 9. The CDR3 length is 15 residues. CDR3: CASSPRPGQSYEQYF. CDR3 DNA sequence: TGTGCCAGCAGCCCGAGACCGGGACAGTCCTACGAGCAGTACTTC.

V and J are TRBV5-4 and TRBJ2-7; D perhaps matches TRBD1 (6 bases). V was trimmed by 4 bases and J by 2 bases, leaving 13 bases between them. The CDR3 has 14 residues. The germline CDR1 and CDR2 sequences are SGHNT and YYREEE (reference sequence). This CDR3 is CASSPEGGTYEQYF. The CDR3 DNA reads TGTGCCAGCAGCCCCGAAGGGGGAACCTACGAGCAGTACTTC.

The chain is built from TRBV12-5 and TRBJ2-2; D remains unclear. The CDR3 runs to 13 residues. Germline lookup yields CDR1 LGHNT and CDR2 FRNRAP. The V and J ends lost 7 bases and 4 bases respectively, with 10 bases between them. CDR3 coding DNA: TGTGCTAGTGCCCAGATTCGCACCGGGGAGCTGTTTTTT. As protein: CASAQIRTGELFF.